This TCR beta chain derives from a study of cytomegalovirus exposure and HLA in healthy donors. Across the whole study: Unique TCR beta sequences numbering some 120 million came from 150 million to 200 million T cells in an earlier analysis. Study-wide results and caveats: Association of under 20,000 TCR beta sequences with HLA alleles was found at 0.05 false discovery rate in a later analysis. TCR beta chains associated with HLA were, in a later analysis, more clonally expanded than equally common others. CMV serostatus was the sole immune exposure data available.

Germline V lookup: CDR1 SGHTS, CDR2 YDEGEE. Unmatched junction bases numbered 9, after V lost 0 bases and J lost 4 bases. The CDR3 is 17 amino acids. A word on this clone: No antigen is known for it.

The PCR was carried out with 60 Vbeta primers and 13 Jbeta primers. Produced via immunoSEQ multiplex PCR; TCRdb's table is partial and in-frame only. The table shows roughly 100,000 clones, with around four fifths occurring only once. The clonotype comes from a man aged 25 to 40 in good health and CMV-seropositive. The sequencing sample was made of PBMCs. J is TRBJ2-2 and V is TRBV5-8, with TRBD1 matching 7 bases. The CDR3 sequence is CASSLELGQAGTGELFF. The CDR3, as DNA: TGTGCCAGCAGCTTGGAATTAGGACAGGCGGGCACCGGGGAGCTGTTTTTT. The full variable domain, its missing parts supplied by reference TRBV5-8 and TRBJ2-2, is EAGVTQSPTHLIKTRGQQATLRCSPISGHTSVYWYQQALGLGLQFLLWYDEGEERNRGNFPPRFSGRQFPNYSSELNVNALELEDSALYLCASSLELGQAGTGELFFGEGSRLTVL.